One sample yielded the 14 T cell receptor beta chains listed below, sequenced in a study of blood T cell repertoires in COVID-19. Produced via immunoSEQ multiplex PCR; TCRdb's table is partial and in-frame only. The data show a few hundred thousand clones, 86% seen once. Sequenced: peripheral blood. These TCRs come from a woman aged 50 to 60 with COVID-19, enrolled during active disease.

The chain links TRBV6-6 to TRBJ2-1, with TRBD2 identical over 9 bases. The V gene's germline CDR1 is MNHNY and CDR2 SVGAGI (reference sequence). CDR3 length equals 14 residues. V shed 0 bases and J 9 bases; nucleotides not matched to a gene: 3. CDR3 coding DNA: TGTGCCAGCAGTTACTCGCGGGGGGGCAGTGAGCAGTTCTTC. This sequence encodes CASSYSRGGSEQFF.

Here the CDR3 reads CASSRRRQETQYF. CDR3 DNA: TGTGCCAGCAGTCGAAGGCGGCAAGAGACCCAGTACTTC. The V call is TRBV6-5, the J call TRBJ2-5; D gene uncertain. Trimming shortened V by 5 bases and J by 2 bases, and 9 bases separated the two germline ends. Germline CDR1 is MNHEY and CDR2 is SVGAGI. The CDR3 is 13 amino acids.

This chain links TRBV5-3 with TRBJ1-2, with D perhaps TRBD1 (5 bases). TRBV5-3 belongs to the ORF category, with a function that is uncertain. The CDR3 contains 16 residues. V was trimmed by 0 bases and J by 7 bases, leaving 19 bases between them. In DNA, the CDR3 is TGTGCCAGAAGCTTGGAACCCGGAGGGGCGAATTCTGGCTACACCTTC. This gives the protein CARSLEPGGANSGYTF.

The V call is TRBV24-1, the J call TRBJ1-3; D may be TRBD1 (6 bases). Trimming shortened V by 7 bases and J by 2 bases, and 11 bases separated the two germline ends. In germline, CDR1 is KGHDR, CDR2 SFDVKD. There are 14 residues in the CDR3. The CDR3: CATSSTGTGNTIYF. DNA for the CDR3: TGTGCCACCAGCTCAACAGGGACTGGAAACACCATATATTTT.

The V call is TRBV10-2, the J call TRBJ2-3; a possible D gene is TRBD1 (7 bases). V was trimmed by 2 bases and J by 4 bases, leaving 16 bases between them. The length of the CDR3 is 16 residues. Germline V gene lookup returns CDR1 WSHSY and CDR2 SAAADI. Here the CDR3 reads CASSEGGFTGADTQYF. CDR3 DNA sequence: TGCGCCAGCAGTGAGGGGGGGTTCACAGGGGCAGATACGCAGTATTTT.

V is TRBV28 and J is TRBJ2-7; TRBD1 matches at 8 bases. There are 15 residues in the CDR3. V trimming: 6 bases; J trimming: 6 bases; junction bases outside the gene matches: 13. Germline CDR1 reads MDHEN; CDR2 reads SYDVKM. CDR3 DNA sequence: TGTGCCAGCAGCTTCCAGACAGGGGTCCTGATCGAGCAGTACTTC. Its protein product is CASSFQTGVLIEQYF. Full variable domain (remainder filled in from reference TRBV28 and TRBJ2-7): DVKVTQSSRYLVKRTGEKVFLECVQDMDHENMFWYRQDPGLGLRLIYFSYDVKMKEKGDIPEGYSVSREKKERFSLILESASTNQTSMYLCASSFQTGVLIEQYFGPGTRLTVT.

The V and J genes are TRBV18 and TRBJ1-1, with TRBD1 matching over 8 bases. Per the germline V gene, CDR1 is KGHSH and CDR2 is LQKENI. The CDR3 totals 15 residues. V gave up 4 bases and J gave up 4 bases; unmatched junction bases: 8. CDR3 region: CASSLLDREGTEAFF. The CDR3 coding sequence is TGTGCCAGCTCACTCTTGGACAGGGAGGGCACTGAAGCTTTCTTT.

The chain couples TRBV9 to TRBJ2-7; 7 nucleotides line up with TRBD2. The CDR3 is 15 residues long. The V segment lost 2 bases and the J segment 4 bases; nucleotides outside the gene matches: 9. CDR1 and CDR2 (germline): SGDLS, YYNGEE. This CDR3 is CASSVGTGGGYEQYF. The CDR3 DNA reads TGTGCCAGCAGCGTGGGGACGGGGGGAGGGTACGAGCAGTACTTC.

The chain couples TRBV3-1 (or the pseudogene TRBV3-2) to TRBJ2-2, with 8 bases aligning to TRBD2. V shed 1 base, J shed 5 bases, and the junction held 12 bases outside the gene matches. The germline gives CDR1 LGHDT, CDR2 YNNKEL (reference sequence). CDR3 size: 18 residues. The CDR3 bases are TGTGCCAGCAGCCAAGTTGTAAACGGGGGGGCGGTTACCGGGGAGCTGTTTTTT. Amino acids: CASSQVVNGGAVTGELFF.

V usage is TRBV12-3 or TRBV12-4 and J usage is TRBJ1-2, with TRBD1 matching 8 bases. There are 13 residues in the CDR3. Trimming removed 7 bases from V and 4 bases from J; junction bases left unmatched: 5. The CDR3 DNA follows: TGTGCCAGCATCCAAGGACAGGGCTATGGCTACACCTTC. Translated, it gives CASIQGQGYGYTF.

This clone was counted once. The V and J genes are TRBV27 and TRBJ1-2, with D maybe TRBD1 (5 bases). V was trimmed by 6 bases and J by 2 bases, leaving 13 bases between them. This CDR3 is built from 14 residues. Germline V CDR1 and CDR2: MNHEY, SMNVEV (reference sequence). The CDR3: CASSLLDSNYGYTF. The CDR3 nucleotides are TGTGCCAGCAGCTTACTAGACAGCAACTATGGCTACACCTTC.

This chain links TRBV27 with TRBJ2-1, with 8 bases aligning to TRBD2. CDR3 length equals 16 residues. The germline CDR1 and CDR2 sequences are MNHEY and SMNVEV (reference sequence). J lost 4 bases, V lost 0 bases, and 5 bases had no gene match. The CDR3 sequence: CASSLSASGSYNEQFF. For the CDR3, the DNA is TGTGCCAGCAGTTTATCGGCTAGCGGGTCTTACAATGAGCAGTTCTTC.

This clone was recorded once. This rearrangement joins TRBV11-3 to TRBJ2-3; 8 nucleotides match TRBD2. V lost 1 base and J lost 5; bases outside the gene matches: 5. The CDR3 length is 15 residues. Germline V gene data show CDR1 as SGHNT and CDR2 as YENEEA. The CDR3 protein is CASSLGSGGGDTQYF. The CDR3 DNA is TGTGCCAGCAGCTTAGGCAGCGGGGGAGGAGATACGCAGTATTTT.

CDR3: CASSSGLHPVTDTQYF. The CDR3 nucleotides are TGTGCCAGCAGCTCTGGACTCCACCCGGTCACAGATACGCAGTATTTT. The gene calls are TRBV7-2 and TRBJ2-3, with a weak D call TRBD2 (5 bases). The CDR3 has 16 amino acids. Trimming removed 4 bases from V and 2 bases from J, with 16 bases in between. Germline-derived CDR1 and CDR2 are SGHTA and FQGNSA.